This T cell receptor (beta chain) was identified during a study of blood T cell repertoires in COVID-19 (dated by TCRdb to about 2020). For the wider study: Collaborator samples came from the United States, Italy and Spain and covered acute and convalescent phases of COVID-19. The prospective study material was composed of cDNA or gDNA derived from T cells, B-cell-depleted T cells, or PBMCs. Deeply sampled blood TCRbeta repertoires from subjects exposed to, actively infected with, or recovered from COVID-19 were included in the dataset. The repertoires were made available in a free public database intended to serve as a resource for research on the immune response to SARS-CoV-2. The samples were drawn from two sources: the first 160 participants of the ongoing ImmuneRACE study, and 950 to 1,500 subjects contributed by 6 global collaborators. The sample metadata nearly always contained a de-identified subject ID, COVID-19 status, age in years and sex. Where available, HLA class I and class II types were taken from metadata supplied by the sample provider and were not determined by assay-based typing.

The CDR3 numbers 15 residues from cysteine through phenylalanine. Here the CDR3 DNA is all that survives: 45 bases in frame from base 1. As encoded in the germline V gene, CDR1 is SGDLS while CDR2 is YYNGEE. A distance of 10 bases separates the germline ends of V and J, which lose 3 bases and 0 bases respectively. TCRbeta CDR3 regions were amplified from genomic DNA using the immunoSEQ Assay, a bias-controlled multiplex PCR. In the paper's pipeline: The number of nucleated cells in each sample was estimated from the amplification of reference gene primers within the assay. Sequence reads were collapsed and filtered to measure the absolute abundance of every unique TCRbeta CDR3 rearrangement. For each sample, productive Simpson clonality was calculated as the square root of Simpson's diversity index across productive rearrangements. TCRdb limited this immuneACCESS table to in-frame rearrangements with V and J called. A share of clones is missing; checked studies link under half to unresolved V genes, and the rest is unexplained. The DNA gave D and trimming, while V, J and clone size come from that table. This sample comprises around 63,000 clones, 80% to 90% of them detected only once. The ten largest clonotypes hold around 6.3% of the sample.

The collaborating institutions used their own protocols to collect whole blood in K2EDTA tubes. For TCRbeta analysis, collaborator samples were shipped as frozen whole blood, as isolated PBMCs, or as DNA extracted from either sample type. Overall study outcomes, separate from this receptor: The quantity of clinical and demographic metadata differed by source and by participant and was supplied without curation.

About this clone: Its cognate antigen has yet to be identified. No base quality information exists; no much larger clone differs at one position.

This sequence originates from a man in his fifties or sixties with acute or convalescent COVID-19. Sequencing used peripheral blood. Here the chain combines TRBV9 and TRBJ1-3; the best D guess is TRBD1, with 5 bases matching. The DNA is TGTGCCAGCAGCGAGATAGGGGTCTCTGGAAACACCATATATTTT. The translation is CASSEIGVSGNTIYF.